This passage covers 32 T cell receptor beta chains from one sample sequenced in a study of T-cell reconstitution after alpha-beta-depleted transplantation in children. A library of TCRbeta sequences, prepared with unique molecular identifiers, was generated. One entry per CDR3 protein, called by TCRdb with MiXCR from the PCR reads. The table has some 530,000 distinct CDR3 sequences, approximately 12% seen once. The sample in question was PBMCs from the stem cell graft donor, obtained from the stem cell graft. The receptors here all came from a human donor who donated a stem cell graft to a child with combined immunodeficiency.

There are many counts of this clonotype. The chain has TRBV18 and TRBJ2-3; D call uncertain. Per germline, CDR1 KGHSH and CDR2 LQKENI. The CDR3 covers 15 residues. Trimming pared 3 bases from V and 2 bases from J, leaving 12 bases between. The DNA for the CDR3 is TGTGCCAGCTCACCCCCGGTGTGGTCCACAGATACGCAGTATTTT. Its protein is CASSPPVWSTDTQYF.

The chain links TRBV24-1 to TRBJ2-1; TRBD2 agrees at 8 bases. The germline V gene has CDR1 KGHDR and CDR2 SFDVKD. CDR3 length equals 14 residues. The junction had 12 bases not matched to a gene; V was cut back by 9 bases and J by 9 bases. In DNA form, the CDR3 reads TGTGCCACCCGGGGGACCTCCCTAGCGGGTGAGCAGTTCTTC. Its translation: CATRGTSLAGEQFF.

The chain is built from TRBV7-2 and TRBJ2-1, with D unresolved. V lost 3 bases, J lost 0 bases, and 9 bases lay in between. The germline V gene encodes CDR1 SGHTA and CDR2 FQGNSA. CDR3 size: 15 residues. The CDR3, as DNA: TGTGCCAGCAGCTTGGCTCCTCGCTCCTACAATGAGCAGTTCTTC. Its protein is CASSLAPRSYNEQFF.

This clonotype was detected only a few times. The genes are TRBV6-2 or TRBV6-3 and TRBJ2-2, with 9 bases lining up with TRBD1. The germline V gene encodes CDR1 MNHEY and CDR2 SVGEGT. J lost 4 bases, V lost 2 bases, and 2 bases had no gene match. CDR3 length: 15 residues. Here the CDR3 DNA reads TGTGCCAGCAGTTACCGGGACAGGGTCACCGGGGAGCTGTTTTTT. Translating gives CASSYRDRVTGELFF.

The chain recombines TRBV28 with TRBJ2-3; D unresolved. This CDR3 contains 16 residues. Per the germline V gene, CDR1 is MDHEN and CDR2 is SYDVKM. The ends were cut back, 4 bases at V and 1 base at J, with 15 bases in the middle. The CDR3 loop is CASSSPRLSGTDTQYF. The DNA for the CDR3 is TGTGCCAGCAGTTCCCCACGACTGAGCGGCACAGATACGCAGTATTTT. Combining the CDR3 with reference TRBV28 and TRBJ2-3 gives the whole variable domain DVKVTQSSRYLVKRTGEKVFLECVQDMDHENMFWYRQDPGLGLRLIYFSYDVKMKEKGDIPEGYSVSREKKERFSLILESASTNQTSMYLCASSSPRLSGTDTQYFGPGTRLTVL.

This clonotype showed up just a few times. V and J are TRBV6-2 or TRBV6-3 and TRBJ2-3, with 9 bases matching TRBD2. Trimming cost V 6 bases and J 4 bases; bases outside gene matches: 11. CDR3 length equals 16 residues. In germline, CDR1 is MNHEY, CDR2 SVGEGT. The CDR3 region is CASSPYGGGAADTQYF. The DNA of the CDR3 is TGTGCCAGCAGCCCCTATGGCGGGGGGGCCGCAGATACGCAGTATTTT.

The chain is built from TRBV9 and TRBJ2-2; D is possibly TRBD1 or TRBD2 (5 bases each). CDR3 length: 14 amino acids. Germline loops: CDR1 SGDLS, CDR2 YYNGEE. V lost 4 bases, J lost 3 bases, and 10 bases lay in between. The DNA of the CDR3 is TGTGCCAGCAGCTCGGGACGGGACACCGGGGAGCTGTTTTTT. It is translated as CASSSGRDTGELFF.

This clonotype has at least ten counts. For the CDR3, the DNA is TGTGCCAGCAGCTATACTTTGAACACTGAAGCTTTCTTT. Protein sequence: CASSYTLNTEAFF. V usage is TRBV6-5 and J usage is TRBJ1-1; the D is unclear. This CDR3 spans 13 amino acids. The germline CDR1 and CDR2 sequences are MNHEY and SVGAGI. V dropped 6 bases and J dropped 0 bases, with 8 bases sitting between them.

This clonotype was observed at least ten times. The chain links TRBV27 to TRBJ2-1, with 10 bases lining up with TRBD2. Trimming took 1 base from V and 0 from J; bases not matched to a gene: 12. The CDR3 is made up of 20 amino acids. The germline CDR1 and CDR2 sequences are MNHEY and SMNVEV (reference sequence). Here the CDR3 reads CASSLLGTSARQSSYNEQFF. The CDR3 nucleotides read TGTGCCAGCAGTTTATTAGGGACTAGCGCGCGCCAGAGCTCCTACAATGAGCAGTTCTTC.

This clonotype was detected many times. CDR3: CATSDSQWAGVETQYF. For the CDR3, the DNA is TGTGCCACCAGTGATAGCCAGTGGGCAGGGGTGGAGACCCAGTACTTC. The V gene is TRBV24-1, the J gene TRBJ2-5, with D maybe TRBD1 (6 bases). Trimming stripped 3 bases from V and 5 bases from J, with 18 bases between. CDR3 length equals 16 residues. The germline CDR1 and CDR2 sequences are KGHDR and SFDVKD.

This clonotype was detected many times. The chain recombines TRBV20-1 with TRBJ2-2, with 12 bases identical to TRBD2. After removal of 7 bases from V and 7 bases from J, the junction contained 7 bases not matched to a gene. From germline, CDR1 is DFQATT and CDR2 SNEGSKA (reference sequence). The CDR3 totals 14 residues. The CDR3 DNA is TGCAGTGAGCTAGCGGGAGGGCCTCACGGGGAGCTGTTTTTT. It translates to CSELAGGPHGELFF.

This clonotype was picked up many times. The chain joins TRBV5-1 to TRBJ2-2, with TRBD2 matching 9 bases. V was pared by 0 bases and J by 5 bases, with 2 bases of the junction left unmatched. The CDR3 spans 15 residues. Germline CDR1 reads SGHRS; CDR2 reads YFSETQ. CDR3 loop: CASSLVAGDTGELFF. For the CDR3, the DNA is TGCGCCAGCAGCTTGGTAGCGGGAGATACCGGGGAGCTGTTTTTT.

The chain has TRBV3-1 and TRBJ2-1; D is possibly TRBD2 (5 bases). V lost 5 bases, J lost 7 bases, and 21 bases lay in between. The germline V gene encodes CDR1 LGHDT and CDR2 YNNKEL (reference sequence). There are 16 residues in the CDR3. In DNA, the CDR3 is TGTGCCAGCAGCATTCTCTCCGGGAACAAAGGGAATGAGCAGTTCTTC. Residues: CASSILSGNKGNEQFF.

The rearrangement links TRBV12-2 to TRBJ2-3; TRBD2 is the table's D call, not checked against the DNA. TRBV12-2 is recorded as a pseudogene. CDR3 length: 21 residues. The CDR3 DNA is TGTGCAAGTCGCTTAGGCCAGACTAGCGGGAGCTTTCACTCAACCACAGATACGCAGTATTTT. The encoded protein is CASRLGQTSGSFHSTTDTQYF.

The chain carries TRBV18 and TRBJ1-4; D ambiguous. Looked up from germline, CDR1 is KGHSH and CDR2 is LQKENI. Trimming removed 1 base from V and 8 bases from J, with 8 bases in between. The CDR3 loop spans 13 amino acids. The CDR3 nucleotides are TGTGCCAGCTCACCACAGGATGGAGAAAAACTGTTTTTT. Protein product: CASSPQDGEKLFF.

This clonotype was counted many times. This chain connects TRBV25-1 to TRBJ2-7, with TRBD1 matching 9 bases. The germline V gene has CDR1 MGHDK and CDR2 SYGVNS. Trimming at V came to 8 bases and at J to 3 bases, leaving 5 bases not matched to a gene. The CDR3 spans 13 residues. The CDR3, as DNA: TGTGCCAGCCCGGGACAGGGAGGCTACGAGCAGTACTTC. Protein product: CASPGQGGYEQYF.

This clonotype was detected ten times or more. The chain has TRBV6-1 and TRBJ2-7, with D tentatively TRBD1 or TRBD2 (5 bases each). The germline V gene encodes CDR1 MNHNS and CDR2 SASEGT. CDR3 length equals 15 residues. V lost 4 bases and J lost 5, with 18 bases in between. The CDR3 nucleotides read TGTGCCAGCAGTGTTACCGGGACGGACCCTGACGAGCAGTACTTC. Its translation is CASSVTGTDPDEQYF.

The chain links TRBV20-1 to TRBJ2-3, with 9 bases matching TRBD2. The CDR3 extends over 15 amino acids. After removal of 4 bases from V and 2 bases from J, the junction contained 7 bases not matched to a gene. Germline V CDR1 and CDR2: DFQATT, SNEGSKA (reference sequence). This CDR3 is CSATAAGGFTDTQYF. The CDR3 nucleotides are TGCAGTGCTACGGCCGCGGGGGGGTTCACAGATACGCAGTATTTT.

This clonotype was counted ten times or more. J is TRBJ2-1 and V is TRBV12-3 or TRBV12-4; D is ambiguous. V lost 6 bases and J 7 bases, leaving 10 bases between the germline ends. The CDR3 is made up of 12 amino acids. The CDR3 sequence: CASRETRNEQFF. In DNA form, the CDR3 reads TGTGCCAGCAGGGAGACTCGGAATGAGCAGTTCTTC.

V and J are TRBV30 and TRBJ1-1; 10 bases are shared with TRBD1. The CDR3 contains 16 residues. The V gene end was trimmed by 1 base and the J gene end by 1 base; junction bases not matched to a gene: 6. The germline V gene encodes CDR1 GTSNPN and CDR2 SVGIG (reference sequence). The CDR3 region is CAWSGDRGLANTEAFF. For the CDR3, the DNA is TGTGCCTGGAGTGGTGACAGGGGGCTTGCGAACACTGAAGCTTTCTTT.

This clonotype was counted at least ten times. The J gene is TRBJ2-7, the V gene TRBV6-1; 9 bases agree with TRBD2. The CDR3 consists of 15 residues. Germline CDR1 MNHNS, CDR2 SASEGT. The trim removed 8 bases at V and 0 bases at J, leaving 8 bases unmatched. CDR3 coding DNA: TGTGCCAGCCCGCTCCAGCGGGAGGACTCCTACGAGCAGTACTTC. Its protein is CASPLQREDSYEQYF.

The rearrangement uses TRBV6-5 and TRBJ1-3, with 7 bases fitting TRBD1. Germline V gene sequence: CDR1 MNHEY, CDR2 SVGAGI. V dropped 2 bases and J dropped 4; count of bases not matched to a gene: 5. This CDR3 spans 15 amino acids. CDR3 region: CASSYDRDSGNTIYF. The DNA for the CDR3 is TGTGCCAGCAGTTACGATAGGGACAGCGGAAACACCATATATTTT.

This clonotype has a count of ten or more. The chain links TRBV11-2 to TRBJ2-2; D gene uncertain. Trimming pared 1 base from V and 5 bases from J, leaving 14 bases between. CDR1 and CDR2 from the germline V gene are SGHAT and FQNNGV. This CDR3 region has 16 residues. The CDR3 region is CASSLVGSPRTGELFF. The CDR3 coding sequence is TGTGCCAGCAGCTTAGTGGGGTCACCTAGGACCGGGGAGCTGTTTTTT.

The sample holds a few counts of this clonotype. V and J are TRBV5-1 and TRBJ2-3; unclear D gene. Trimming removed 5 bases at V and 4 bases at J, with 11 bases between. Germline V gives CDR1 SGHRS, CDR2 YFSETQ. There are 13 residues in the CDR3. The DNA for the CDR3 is TGCGCCAGCAGACCGGCTTATCCAGATACGCAGTATTTT. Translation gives CASRPAYPDTQYF.

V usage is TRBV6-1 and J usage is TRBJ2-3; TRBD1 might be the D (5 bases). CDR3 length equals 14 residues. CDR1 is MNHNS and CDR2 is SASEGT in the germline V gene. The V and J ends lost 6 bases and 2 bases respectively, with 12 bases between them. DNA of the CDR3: TGTGCCAGCAGACGGCGACAGATCACAGATACGCAGTATTTT. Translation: CASRRRQITDTQYF.

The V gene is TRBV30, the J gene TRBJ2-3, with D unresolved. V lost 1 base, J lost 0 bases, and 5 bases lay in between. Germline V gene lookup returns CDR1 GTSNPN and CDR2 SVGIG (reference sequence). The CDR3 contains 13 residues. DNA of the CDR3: TGTGCCTGGAGTGCCCGCAGCACAGATACGCAGTATTTT. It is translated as CAWSARSTDTQYF.

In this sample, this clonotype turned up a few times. In nucleotides, the CDR3 is TGCAGTGCCCTGGGACTAGCGGACAATGAGCAGTTCTTC. Translating gives CSALGLADNEQFF. The rearrangement uses TRBV20-1 and TRBJ2-1, with 11 bases fitting TRBD2. Germline assignment: CDR1 DFQATT and CDR2 SNEGSKA (reference sequence). V shed 6 bases and J 5 bases; nucleotides not matched to a gene: 3. The CDR3 covers 13 residues.

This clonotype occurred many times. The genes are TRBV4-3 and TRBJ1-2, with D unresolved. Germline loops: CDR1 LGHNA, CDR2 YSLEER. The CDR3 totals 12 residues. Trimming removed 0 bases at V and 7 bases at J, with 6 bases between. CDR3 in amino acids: CASSQDWFGYTF. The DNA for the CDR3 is TGCGCCAGCAGCCAAGATTGGTTTGGCTACACCTTC.

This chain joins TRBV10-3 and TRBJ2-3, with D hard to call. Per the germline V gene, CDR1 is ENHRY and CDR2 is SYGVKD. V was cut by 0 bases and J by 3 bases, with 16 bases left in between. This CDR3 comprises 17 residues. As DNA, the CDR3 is TGTGCCATCAGTGAGTCAGACACGGTCGTCACAACAGATACGCAGTATTTT. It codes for CAISESDTVVTTDTQYF.

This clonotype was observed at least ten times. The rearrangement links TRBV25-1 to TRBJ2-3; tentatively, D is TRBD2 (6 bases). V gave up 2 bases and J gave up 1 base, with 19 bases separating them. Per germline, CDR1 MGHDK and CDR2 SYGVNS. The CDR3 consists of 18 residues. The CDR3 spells CASSEGAWDSKRTDTQYF. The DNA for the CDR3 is TGTGCCAGCAGTGAAGGCGCCTGGGACTCCAAGCGCACAGATACGCAGTATTTT.

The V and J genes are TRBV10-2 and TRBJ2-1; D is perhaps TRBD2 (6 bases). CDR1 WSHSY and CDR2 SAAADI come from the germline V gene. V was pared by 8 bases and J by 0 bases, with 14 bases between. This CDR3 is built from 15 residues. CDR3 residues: CASGGTVSSYNEQFF. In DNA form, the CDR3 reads TGCGCCAGCGGGGGGACGGTAAGCTCCTACAATGAGCAGTTCTTC.

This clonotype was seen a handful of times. DNA for the CDR3: TGTGCCAGCAGCTTACCCACGGGGAGCTCCTACGAGCAGTACTTC. Protein: CASSLPTGSSYEQYF. This chain connects TRBV7-9 to TRBJ2-7, with D tentatively TRBD2 (5 bases). The germline V gene encodes CDR1 SEHNR and CDR2 FQNEAQ (reference sequence). V lost 2 bases and J lost 0, with 11 bases in between. CDR3 length: 15 residues.